This record concerns one T cell receptor beta chain sequence. This sample stems from a study of blood T cell repertoires in COVID-19. Trimming cost V 5 bases and J 5 bases; bases outside gene matches: 14. This CDR3 is 18 amino acids long. Per the germline V gene, CDR1 is SNHLY and CDR2 is FYNNEI. Repertoires were generated with immunoSEQ multiplex PCR, while TCRdb's copy carries only in-frame clones and drops some. The top ten clones hold 4% to 6% of a sample with 250,000 to 300,000 clones, 65% to 90% of them seen once. J is TRBJ1-5 and V is TRBV2; 11 nucleotides align to TRBD1. The TCR comes from a middle-aged man with active or convalescent COVID-19. Source material: peripheral blood. CDR3 sequence: CASSSGTGGSLAYQPQHF. CDR3 nucleotides: TGTGCCAGCAGTTCCGGGACAGGGGGGTCCTTAGCCTATCAGCCCCAGCATTTT.